This TCR beta chain was documented in a study of T cells in Graves' hyperthyroidism and ophthalmopathy. Study context: Peripheral blood was drawn at first diagnosis, prior to all treatment. Overall study findings and caveats: The blood repertoire included most of the expanded thyroid clonotypes above 0.001.

The CDR3 sequence is 17 residues long. Germline V CDR1 and CDR2: SEHNR, FQNEAQ (reference sequence). The trim removed 6 bases at V and 4 bases at J, leaving 9 bases unmatched. Patients showing uncontrolled infection, other autoimmune disease, pregnancy or lactation were ineligible. Thyroid ultrasound, orbital computed tomography, clinical symptoms, and serum thyroxine and TRAb underpinned diagnoses. The investigators amplified TCR beta CDR3 regions from RNA transcripts. A first-round RT-PCR of the TCR CDR3 used the HTBI primer set. MiXCR, run by TCRdb on the multiplex PCR reads, gives a single entry per CDR3 protein. The sample lists about 350,000 distinct CDR3 sequences; about 15% were seen once. This clonotype was found a few times. Its specificity is not known.

The sequence came from a woman aged 30 to 39 with Graves' hyperthyroidism. The rearrangement links TRBV7-9 to TRBJ2-3, with 14 bases matching TRBD2. Sequences were obtained from blood. Here the CDR3 DNA reads TGTGCCAGCAGACCGGGACTAGCGGGAGTAAGATCAGATACGCAGTATTTT. It encodes CASRPGLAGVRSDTQYF.